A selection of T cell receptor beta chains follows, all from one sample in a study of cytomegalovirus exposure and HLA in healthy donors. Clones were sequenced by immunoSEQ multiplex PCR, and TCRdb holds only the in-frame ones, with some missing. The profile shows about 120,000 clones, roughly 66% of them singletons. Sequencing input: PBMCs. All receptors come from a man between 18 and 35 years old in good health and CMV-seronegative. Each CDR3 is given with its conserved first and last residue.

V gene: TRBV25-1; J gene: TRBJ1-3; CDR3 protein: CASSELRPFGGNTIYF
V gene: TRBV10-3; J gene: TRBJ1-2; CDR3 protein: CAIRSWTGGLDGYTF
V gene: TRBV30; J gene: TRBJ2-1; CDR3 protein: CAWSEGFEQFF
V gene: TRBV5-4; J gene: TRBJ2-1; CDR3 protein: CASSLAGGPQFF
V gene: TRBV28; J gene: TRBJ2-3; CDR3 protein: CASSFLRGTDTQYF
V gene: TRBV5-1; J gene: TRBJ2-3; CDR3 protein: CASSTGDTTDTQYF
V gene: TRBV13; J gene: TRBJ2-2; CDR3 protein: CASSLTPNTGELFF
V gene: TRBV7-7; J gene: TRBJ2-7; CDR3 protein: CASSSGEVSYEQYF
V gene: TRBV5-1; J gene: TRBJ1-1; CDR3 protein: CASSLGTGQWGTEAFF
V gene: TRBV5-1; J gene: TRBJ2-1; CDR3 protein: CASSLAGFREQFF
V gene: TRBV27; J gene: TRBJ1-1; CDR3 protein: CASSWGGGTEAFF
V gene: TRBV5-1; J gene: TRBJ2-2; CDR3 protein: CASSLGASPGELFF
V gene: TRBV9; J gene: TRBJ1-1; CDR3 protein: CASSVRDSLGDTEAFF
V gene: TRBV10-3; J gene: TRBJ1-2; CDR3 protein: CAISVAPGQNYGYTF
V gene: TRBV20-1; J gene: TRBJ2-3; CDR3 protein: CRRDRLDTQYF
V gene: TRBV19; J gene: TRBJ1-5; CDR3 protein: CASSIQSGQNQPQHF
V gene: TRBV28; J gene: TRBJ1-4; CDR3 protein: CASSLYVGTGGSNEKLFF
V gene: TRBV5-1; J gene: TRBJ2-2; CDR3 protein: CASSPPSTGELFF
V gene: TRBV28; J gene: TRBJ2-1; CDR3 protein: CASSLGSGQGFYNEQFF
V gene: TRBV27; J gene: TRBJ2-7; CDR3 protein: CASKARGLYEQYF
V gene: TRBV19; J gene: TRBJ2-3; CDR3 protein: CASSISVEGWRDSGTDTQYF
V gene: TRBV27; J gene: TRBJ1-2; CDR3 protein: CASSLAGVQGSYTF
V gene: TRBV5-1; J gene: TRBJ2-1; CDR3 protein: CASSLASGGYNEQFF
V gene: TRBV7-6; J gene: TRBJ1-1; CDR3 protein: CASSPRQGAMNTEAFF
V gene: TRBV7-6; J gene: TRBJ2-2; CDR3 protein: CASSPERGELFF
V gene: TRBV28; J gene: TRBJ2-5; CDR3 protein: CASRRRGVSQETQYF
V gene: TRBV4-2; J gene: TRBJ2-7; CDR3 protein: CASSQSGGAGSVISYEQYF
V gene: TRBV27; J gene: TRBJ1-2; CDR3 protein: CASRTQGANYGYTF
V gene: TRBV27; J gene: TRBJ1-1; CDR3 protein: CASWTGLASDTEAFF
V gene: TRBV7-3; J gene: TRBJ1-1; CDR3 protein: CASSPWTGIESEAFF
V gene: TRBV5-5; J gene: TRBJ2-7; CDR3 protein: CASSWGLGTYEQYF
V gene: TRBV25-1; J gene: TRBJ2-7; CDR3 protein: CASTQFSEQYF
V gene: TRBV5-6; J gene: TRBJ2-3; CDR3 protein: CASSRGVRSSTDTQYF
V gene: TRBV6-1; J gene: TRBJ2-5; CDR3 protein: CASSITGQGGETQYF
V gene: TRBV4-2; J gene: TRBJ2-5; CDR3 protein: CASSQDSTGGETQYF
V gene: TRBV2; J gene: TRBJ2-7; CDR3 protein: CASSELSVGRAGHF
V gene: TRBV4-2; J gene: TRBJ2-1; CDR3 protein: CASSQGQGTYNEQFF
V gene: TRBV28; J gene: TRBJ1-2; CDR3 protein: CASSLGQGAGGYTF
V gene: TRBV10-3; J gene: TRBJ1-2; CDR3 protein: CAILGPDRRDYGYTF
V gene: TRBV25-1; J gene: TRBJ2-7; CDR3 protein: CASSEGRGTGYYEQYF